This T cell receptor beta chain was observed in a study of post-analysis software for immune sequencing data (dated by TCRdb to between 2015 and 2016). For the wider study: The recorded disease courses included relapsing-remitting, secondary progressive and progressive-relapsing multiple sclerosis, and some patients had no subtype annotation. The patient repertoires were set against about 10 previously published healthy control repertoires from donors whose ages ranged from roughly 6 to 27 years. A subset of samples was prepared in parallel using single-end sample barcoding, then pooled and co-amplified after Illumina adapter ligation.

Beyond this particular receptor, the publication reports: When samples were clustered directly using the F measure, samples prepared in the same batch co-clustered strongly, which prompted a batch-effect correction. The multiple sclerosis patient group was slightly younger than the control group. Significantly lower normalized Chao1 diversity was found in multiple sclerosis patients than in controls, suggesting substantial peripheral T-cell clonal expansion. Four or five TRBV segments, including TRBV5-6, TRBV5-1 and TRBV20-1, were significantly more frequent in patients than controls.

Of note for this clonotype: It has no known antigen specificity. There are no base qualities to consult, and no much larger clone falls within one base.

CDR3 length: 15 amino acids, cysteine to phenylalanine. The read is trimmed to its CDR3 DNA, 45 bases read in frame from base 1. Deletion took 6 bases off V and 0 bases off J, with a span of 11 bases between the germline ends. Library prep was done by PCR. The run used an Illumina HiSeq 2500. To reduce PCR and sequencing biases, unique molecular identifiers were incorporated into the TCR beta cDNA libraries. Approximately 500,000 cDNA molecules were obtained for every 1 to 10 million input T cells, so each molecule roughly corresponded to one T cell. Patient libraries were prepared and sequenced with the same protocol used for the earlier healthy control dataset. Within a given batch, samples were prepared together, multiplexed and sequenced on the same HiSeq lane. The published analysis was carried out like this. MIGEC was used to process the raw barcoded reads, and molecular identifier groups with only a single read were discarded before consensus assembly and CDR3 extraction. Clonotype tables were post-analysed with VDJtools, normalizing diversity by down-sampling all datasets to the smallest sample size. In repertoire overlap clustering, CDR3 amino acid sequences, but not nucleotide sequences, were matched to correct batch-related cross-sample contamination. TCRdb redid the processing of the public reads, applying fastp at Q25 and MiXCR, and retained in-frame beta chains. For every CDR3 protein sequence, its rows merge into one entry that carries the most common genes and DNA. These V and J calls are TCRdb output, not the study's own analysis. The sample data list around 440,000 distinct CDR3 sequences, and around 40% of these were observed just once. About 12% of the sample goes to the ten largest clones.

To demonstrate the VDJtools post-analysis software, the study profiled TCR beta repertoires from the peripheral blood of some 13 young patients with multiple sclerosis. The patients with multiple sclerosis were children and adolescents between 6 and 15 years of age. Recombination connected TRBV12-3 or TRBV12-4 to TRBJ1-4, with the D segment identity uncertain. The sequence was collected from a girl between 5 and 17 years old with multiple sclerosis. The specimen sequenced was blood. The encoded CDR3 is CASRITAATNEKLFF. Here is the DNA: TGTGCCAGCAGAATTACAGCCGCAACTAATGAAAAACTGTTTTTT.